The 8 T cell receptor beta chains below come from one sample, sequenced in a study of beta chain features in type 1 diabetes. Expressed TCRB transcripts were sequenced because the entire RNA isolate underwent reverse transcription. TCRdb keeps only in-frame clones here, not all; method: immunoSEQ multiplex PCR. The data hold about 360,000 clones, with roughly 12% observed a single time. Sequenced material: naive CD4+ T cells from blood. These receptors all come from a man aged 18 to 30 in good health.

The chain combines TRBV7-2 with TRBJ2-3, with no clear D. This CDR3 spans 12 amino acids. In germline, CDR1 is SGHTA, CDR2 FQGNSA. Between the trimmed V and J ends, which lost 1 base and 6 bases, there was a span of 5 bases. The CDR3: CASSLDGDTQYF. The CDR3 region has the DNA TGTGCCAGCAGCTTAGACGGGGATACGCAGTATTTT. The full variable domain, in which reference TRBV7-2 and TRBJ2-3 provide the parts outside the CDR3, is GAGVSQSPSNKVTEKGKDVELRCDPISGHTALYWYRQSLGQGLEFLIYFQGNSAPDKSGLPSDRFSAERTGGSVSTLTIQRTQQEDSAVYLCASSLDGDTQYFGPGTRLTVL.

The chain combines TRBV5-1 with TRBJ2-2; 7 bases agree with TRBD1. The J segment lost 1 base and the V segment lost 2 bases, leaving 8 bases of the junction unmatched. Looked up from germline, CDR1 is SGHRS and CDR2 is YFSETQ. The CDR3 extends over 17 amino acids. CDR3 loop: CASSFASGGLNTGELFF. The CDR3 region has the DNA TGCGCCAGCAGCTTCGCCTCAGGGGGTTTGAACACCGGGGAGCTGTTTTTT.

CDR3 protein: CASSVEATQGLGGYTF. The DNA for the CDR3 is TGTGCCAGCAGCGTAGAGGCTACACAGGGGCTCGGGGGCTACACCTTC. The J gene is TRBJ1-2, the V gene TRBV9, with 7 bases fitting TRBD1. The CDR3 contains 16 residues. Germline CDR1 is SGDLS and CDR2 is YYNGEE. Trimming removed 0 bases from V and 8 bases from J; junction bases left unmatched: 13.

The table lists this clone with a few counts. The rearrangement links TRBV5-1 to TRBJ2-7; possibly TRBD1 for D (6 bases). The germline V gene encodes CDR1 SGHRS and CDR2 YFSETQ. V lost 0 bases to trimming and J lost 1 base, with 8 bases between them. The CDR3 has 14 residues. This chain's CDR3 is CASSLVTGSYEQYF. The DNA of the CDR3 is TGCGCCAGCAGCTTGGTCACAGGGTCCTACGAGCAGTACTTC.

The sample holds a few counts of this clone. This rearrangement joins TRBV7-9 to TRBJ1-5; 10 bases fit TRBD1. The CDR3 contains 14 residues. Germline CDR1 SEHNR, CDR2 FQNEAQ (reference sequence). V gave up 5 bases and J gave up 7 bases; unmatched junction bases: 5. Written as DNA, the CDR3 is TGTGCCAGCAGCCCGGGACAGGGGAAGCAGCCCCAGCATTTT. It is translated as CASSPGQGKQPQHF.

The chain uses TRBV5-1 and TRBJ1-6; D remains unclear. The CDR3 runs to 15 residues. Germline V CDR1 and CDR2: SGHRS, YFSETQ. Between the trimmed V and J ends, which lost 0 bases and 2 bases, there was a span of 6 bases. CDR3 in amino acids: CASSLGGTYNSPLHF. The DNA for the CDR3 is TGCGCCAGCAGCTTGGGAGGGACCTATAATTCACCCCTCCACTTT.

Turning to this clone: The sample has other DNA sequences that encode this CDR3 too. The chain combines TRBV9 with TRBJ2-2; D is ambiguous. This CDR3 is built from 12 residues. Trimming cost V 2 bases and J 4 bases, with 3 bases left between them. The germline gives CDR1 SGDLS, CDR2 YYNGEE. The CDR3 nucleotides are TGTGCCAGCAGCGTCCGCACCGGGGAGCTGTTTTTT. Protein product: CASSVRTGELFF.

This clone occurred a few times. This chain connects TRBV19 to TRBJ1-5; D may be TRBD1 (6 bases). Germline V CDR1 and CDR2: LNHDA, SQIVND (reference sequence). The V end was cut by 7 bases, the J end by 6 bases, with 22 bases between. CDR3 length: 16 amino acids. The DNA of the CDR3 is TGTGCCAGTACTGATCCTCCAGGGGCGGGGGGTCAGCCCCAGCATTTT. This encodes CASTDPPGAGGQPQHF.